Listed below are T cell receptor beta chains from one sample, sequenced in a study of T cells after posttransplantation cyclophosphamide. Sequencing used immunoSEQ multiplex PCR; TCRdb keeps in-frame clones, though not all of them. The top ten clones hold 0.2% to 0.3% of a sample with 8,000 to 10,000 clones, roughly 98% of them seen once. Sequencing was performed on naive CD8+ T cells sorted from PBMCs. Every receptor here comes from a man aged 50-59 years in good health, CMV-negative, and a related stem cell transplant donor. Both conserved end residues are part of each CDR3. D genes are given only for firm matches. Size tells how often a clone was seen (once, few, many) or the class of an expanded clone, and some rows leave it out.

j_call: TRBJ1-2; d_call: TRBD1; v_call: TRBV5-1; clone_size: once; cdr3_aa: CASSSTGNYGYTF; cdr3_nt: TGCGCCAGCAGCTCGACAGGGAACTATGGCTACACCTTC
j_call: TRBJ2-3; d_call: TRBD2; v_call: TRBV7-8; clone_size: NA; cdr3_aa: CASSQDSGLAGVRDTQYF; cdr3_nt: TGTGCCAGCAGCCAAGACTCGGGACTAGCGGGGGTTAGAGATACGCAGTATTTT
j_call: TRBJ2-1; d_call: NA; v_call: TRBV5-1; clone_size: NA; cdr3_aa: CASSPEIASSHSYNEQFF; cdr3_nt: TGCGCCAGCAGCCCGGAGATAGCGTCAAGTCACTCCTACAATGAGCAGTTCTTC
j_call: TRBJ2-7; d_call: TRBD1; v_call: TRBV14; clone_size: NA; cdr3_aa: CASSQFRTGSYEQYF; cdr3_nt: TGTGCCAGCAGCCAGTTCAGGACAGGGTCCTACGAGCAGTACTTC
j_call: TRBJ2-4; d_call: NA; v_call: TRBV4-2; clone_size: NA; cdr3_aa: CASSQGAPGTGLAKNIQYF; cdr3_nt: TGTGCCAGCAGCCAAGGGGCCCCGGGAACGGGACTCGCCAAAAACATTCAGTACTTC
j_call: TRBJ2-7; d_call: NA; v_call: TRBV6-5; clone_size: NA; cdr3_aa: CASSYSGSEQYF; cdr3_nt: TGTGCCAGCAGTTACTCCGGGTCGGAGCAGTACTTC
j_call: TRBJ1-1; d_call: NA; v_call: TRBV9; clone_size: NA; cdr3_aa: CASSVSGMGNTEAFF; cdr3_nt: TGTGCCAGCAGCGTATCAGGGATGGGGAACACTGAAGCTTTCTTT
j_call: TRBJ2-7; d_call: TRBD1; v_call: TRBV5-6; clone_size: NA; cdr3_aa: CASSLGWGQRREQYF; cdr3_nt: TGTGCCAGCAGCTTGGGGTGGGGACAGCGACGCGAGCAGTACTTC
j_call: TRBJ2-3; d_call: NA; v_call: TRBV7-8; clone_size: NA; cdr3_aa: CASSGTFWSTDTQYF; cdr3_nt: TGTGCCAGCAGTGGGACTTTCTGGAGCACAGATACGCAGTATTTT
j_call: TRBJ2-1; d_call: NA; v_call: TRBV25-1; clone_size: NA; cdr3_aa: CASSGGSSYNEQFF; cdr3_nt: TGTGCCAGCAGTGGTGGGAGCTCCTACAATGAGCAGTTCTTC
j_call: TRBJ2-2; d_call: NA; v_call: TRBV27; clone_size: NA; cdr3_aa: CASSYAANGELFF; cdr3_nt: TGTGCCAGCAGTTATGCGGCTAACGGGGAGCTGTTTTTT
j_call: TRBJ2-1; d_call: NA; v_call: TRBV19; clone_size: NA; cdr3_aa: CASTSTGHGYNEQFF; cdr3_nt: TGTGCCAGTACCTCTACGGGACATGGCTACAATGAGCAGTTCTTC
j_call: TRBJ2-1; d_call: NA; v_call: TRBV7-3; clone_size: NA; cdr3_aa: CASSFGYYNEQFF; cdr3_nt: TGTGCCAGCAGCTTCGGGTATTACAATGAGCAGTTCTTC
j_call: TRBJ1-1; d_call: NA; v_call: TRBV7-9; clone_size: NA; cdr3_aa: CASSLRGESAFF; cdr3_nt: TGTGCCAGCAGCTTACGGGGGGAGTCAGCTTTCTTT
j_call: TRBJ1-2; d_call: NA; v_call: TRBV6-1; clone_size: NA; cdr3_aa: CASSGPGGRGYGYTF; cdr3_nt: TGTGCCAGCAGCGGGCCCGGAGGGCGCGGCTATGGCTACACCTTC
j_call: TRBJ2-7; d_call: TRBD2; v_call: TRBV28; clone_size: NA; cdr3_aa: CASSTGLAGFYEQYF; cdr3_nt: TGTGCCAGCAGTACGGGGCTAGCGGGGTTCTACGAGCAGTACTTC
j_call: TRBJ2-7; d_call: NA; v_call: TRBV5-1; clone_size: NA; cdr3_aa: CASSSSSSYEQYF; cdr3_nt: TGCGCCAGCAGTTCGTCGAGCTCCTACGAGCAGTACTTC
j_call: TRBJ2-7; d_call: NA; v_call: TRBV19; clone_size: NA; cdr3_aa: CASSPTESYEQYF; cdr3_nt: TGTGCCAGTTCGCCGACAGAGAGCTACGAGCAGTACTTC
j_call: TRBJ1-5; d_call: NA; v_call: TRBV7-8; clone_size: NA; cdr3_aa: CASSLSSLEADSNQPQHF; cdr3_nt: TGTGCCAGCAGCTTATCATCACTCGAGGCCGACAGCAATCAGCCCCAGCATTTT
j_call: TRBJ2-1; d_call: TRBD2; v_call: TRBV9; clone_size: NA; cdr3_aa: CASSVGGGLGSYNEQFF; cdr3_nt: TGTGCCAGCAGCGTAGGGGGGGGACTAGGCTCCTACAATGAGCAGTTCTTC
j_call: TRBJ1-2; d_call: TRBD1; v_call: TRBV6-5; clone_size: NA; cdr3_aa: CASIGQDYGYTF; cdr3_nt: TGTGCCAGCATTGGACAGGACTATGGCTACACCTTC
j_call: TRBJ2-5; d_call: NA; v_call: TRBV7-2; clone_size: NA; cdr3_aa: CASSLDRPETQYF; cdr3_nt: TGTGCCAGCAGCTTAGACAGGCCGGAGACCCAGTACTTC